The clone carrying this T cell receptor beta chain has only a few counts. TCRdb reprocessed the RT-PCR reads via MiXCR and lists one record per CDR3 protein. This sample yields around 700,000 distinct CDR3 sequences, of which 12% to 15% are seen a single time; roughly 4% belongs to the top ten. Between the trimmed V and J ends, which lost 3 bases and 4 bases, there was a span of 16 bases. In germline, CDR1 is SGHDT, CDR2 YYEEEE. The CDR3 length is 15 residues. The rearrangement uses TRBV5-6 and TRBJ1-1; D remains unclear. What was sequenced was memory CD4+ T cells from blood. The origin of this receptor is a female donor in good health, serving as a healthy control. CDR3 sequence reads: CASSSTDRRGTEAFF. CDR3 coding DNA: TGTGCCAGCAGCTCCACTGACCGTCGGGGCACTGAAGCTTTCTTT.